These T cell receptor beta chains were read from a single sample in a study of T cells after somatic rescue of genetic block. Profiling relied on immunoSEQ multiplex PCR, and the TCRdb table lists in-frame clones only, not all of them. The profile shows over 10,000 clones, about 69% of them singletons. The sequencing input was peripheral blood mononuclear cells (PBMCs). All receptors come from a boy younger than 18. Each CDR3 is given with its conserved first and last residue. The D gene is left open where the match is weak. Rows give clone size only sometimes, using once, few, many, or a class for an expanded clone.

TRBV12-5	TRBJ2-1	TRBD2	.	TGTGCTAGAAGCCTTTTCATAGCGGGGGGGCAAGTATACAATGAGCAGTTCTTC	CARSLFIAGGQVYNEQFF
TRBV2	TRBJ1-4	.	medium-sized	TGTGCCAGCAGGGGATACCCGTCGGCACCTAATGAAAAACTGTTTTTT	CASRGYPSAPNEKLFF
TRBV28	TRBJ2-5	TRBD2	.	TGTGCCAGCAGTTTTAGCGGGAGGGGACAAGAGACCCAGTACTTC	CASSFSGRGQETQYF
TRBV5-4	TRBJ2-7	TRBD2	.	TGTGCCAGCAGCCCGGGGACTAGTGGGTACGAGCAGTACTTC	CASSPGTSGYEQYF
TRBV19	TRBJ2-2	TRBD1	.	TGTGCCAGTAGTCTACAGGGGGTCGCGAACACCGGGGAGCTGTTTTTT	CASSLQGVANTGELFF
TRBV2	TRBJ2-5	TRBD1	.	TGTGCCAGCACCCCGCCCGACAGGGGGCGAGAGACCCAGTACTTC	CASTPPDRGRETQYF
TRBV28	TRBJ2-1	TRBD2	.	TGTGCCAGCAGTCCGGGGACTAGCGGGAGTTATAATGAGCAGTTCTTC	CASSPGTSGSYNEQFF
TRBV19	TRBJ1-2	.	once	TGTGCCAGTAGTATAAGTGGGCTCGCCGGAAACTATGGCTACACCTTC	CASSISGLAGNYGYTF
TRBV7-7	TRBJ1-2	.	.	TGTGCCAGCCGAAAGACCTATGGCTACACCTTC	CASRKTYGYTF
TRBV27	TRBJ2-7	TRBD2	.	TGTGCCAGCAGTCTAGCGGGCCTCTCCTACGAGCAGTACTTC	CASSLAGLSYEQYF
TRBV5-1	TRBJ1-6	TRBD1	.	TGCGCCAGCAGCTTGGGGACAGGGAATTCACCCCTCCACTTT	CASSLGTGNSPLHF
TRBV9	TRBJ1-2	.	once	TGTGCCAGCAGCGCAGACGGGCCCGGCTACACCTTC	CASSADGPGYTF
TRBV10-1	TRBJ2-7	.	.	TGCGCCAGCAGTGAGTTTTCGGGGACGGGCTCCTACGAGCAGTACTTC	CASSEFSGTGSYEQYF
TRBV5-5	TRBJ1-2	.	.	TGTGCCAGCAGCTTGGACAGCTTCTATGGCTACACCTTC	CASSLDSFYGYTF
TRBV28	TRBJ1-2	TRBD1	medium-sized	TGTGCCAGCAGCCACCCCGACAGGGCGTCTTTCTATGGCTACACCTTC	CASSHPDRASFYGYTF
TRBV21-1	TRBJ2-2	.	.	TGTGCCAGCAGCCCCCGCTCCATGAACACCGGGGAGCTGTTTTTT	CASSPRSMNTGELFF
TRBV6-4	TRBJ1-2	.	few	TGTGCCAGCAGTGAAGTCTGGGCAGCTGGTAACTATGGCTACACCTTC	CASSEVWAAGNYGYTF
TRBV19	TRBJ1-6	.	.	TGTGCCAGTAGTATCTTAGGGACAAACAATTCACCCCTCCACTTT	CASSILGTNNSPLHF
TRBV15	TRBJ2-1	.	.	TGTGCCACCAGCAGAGGGGCTAGCTTCAGCTCCTACAATGAGCAGTTCTTC	CATSRGASFSSYNEQFF
TRBV18	TRBJ2-3	.	few	TGTGCCAGCTCACCGCCTTACAGGTTAGCGGGCACAGATACGCAGTATTTT	CASSPPYRLAGTDTQYF
TRBV28	TRBJ1-5	.	medium-sized	TGTGCCAGCAGTAACTTCCCGACCAATCAGCCCCAGCATTTT	CASSNFPTNQPQHF
TRBV2	TRBJ2-3	TRBD2	.	TGTGCCAGCAGTGAACTAGCGGGAGTCACAGATACGCAGTATTTT	CASSELAGVTDTQYF
TRBV27	TRBJ2-7	.	.	TGTGCCAGCAGTGCTACAGGGACCTACGAGCAGTACTTC	CASSATGTYEQYF
TRBV28	TRBJ2-7	.	once	TGTGCCAGCAGCCCCCCGAACAGGAGAATCTACGAGCAGTACTTC	CASSPPNRRIYEQYF
TRBV6-1	TRBJ2-7	TRBD1	.	TGTGCCAGCAGTTCCCGACGGACAGGGGGCTACGAGCAGTACTTC	CASSSRRTGGYEQYF
TRBV5-6	TRBJ1-1	.	.	TGTGCCAGCAGCTTCCCGTTTTTGAACACTGAAGCTTTCTTT	CASSFPFLNTEAFF
TRBV6-5	TRBJ1-2	.	.	TGTGCCAGGCGAGTAGGGGGAGCTAACTATGGCTACACCTTC	CARRVGGANYGYTF
TRBV7-9	TRBJ2-5	TRBD1	.	TGTGCCAGCCGAGAACTGACAGGGGTGAGCGGTAAGACCCAGTACTTC	CASRELTGVSGKTQYF
TRBV5-1	TRBJ2-4	.	few	TGCGCCAGCAGCCCCTTAGCAGGCCTAGCCAAAAACATTCAGTACTTC	CASSPLAGLAKNIQYF
TRBV27	TRBJ1-5	.	.	TGTGCCAGCAGTTTTACCCTCCATCAGCCCCAGCATTTT	CASSFTLHQPQHF
TRBV5-6	TRBJ1-1	.	once	TGTGCCAGCAGCTTGCCAACAGGGCCGAACACTGAAGCTTTCTTT	CASSLPTGPNTEAFF
TRBV18	TRBJ1-5	TRBD1	once	TGTGCCAGCTCACCGGACAGGGAACAGCCCCAGCATTTT	CASSPDREQPQHF
TRBV28	TRBJ1-4	TRBD1	.	TGTGCCAGCAGGACAGGGGGTGAAAAACTGTTTTTT	CASRTGGEKLFF
TRBV5-1	TRBJ2-1	.	.	TGCGCCAGCAGCTTGGGGGGCATCGATGAGCAGTTCTTC	CASSLGGIDEQFF
TRBV10-3	TRBJ1-1	.	.	TGTGCCATCAGCATCGGGATGAACACTGAAGCTTTCTTT	CAISIGMNTEAFF